Presented here are 30 T cell receptor beta chains from one specimen sequenced in a study of OX40 agonist ivuxolimab in advanced cancers. The data were produced by immunoSEQ multiplex PCR, yet TCRdb's version contains in-frame clones alone and is incomplete. There are some 84,000 clones in the sample; 89% occur only once, and around 0.19% lies in the top ten. Sequenced here: CD4+ or CD8+ T cells sorted from blood, sampled in a trial of the OX40 agonist ivuxolimab. The source of these receptors is an adult with an advanced solid tumor such as melanoma, head and neck, liver or kidney cancer.

The V gene is TRBV4-3, the J gene TRBJ2-6; perhaps TRBD1 as D (6 bases). The CDR3 covers 19 residues. Germline CDR1 reads LGHNA; CDR2 reads YSLEER. Between the trimmed V and J ends, which lost 0 bases and 0 bases, there was a span of 15 bases. The CDR3 bases are TGCGCCAGCAGCCAAGATATTGGCAGGGGCTTCTCTGGGGCCAACGTCCTGACTTTC. Translating it yields CASSQDIGRGFSGANVLTF.

The chain links TRBV14 to TRBJ1-1; D perhaps matches TRBD1 (5 bases). CDR3 size: 18 residues. Trimming pared 0 bases from V and 3 bases from J, leaving 20 bases between. Germline CDR1 is SGHDN and CDR2 is FVKESK. Written as DNA, the CDR3 is TGTGCCAGCAGCCAAGATCTGGGGGTGATGACCGCTGACACTGAAGCTTTCTTT. Its translation is CASSQDLGVMTADTEAFF.

V is TRBV29-1 and J is TRBJ2-5; no reliable D call. V was trimmed by 4 bases and J by 5 bases, leaving 14 bases between them. The germline CDR1 and CDR2 sequences are SQVTM and ANQGSEA. CDR3 size: 13 residues. DNA for the CDR3: TGCAGCGTTGTAGGACGGTCTGGGGAGACCCAGTACTTC. Translation gives CSVVGRSGETQYF.

The chain is built from TRBV19 and TRBJ1-1; D perhaps matches TRBD1 (5 bases). There are 15 residues in the CDR3. Trimming cost V 6 bases and J 5 bases, with 19 bases left between them. The germline CDR1 and CDR2 sequences are LNHDA and SQIVND (reference sequence). The CDR3 loop reads CASRDIVGYETEAFF. CDR3 in DNA: TGTGCCAGTAGGGACATTGTTGGATACGAAACTGAAGCTTTCTTT.

The rearrangement links TRBV7-9 to TRBJ1-1; a weak D match, TRBD1 (6 bases). The V and J ends lost 1 base and 4 bases respectively, with 10 bases between them. Germline lookup yields CDR1 SEHNR and CDR2 FQNEAQ (reference sequence). The CDR3 loop spans 14 amino acids. In nucleotides, the CDR3 is TGTGCCAGCAGCTTAGAGGGCAGGGGCACTGAAGCTTTCTTT. Its protein is CASSLEGRGTEAFF.

The chain couples TRBV27 to TRBJ1-5; possibly TRBD1 for D (5 bases). Trimming removed 8 bases from V and 2 bases from J, with 16 bases in between. In germline, CDR1 is MNHEY, CDR2 SMNVEV (reference sequence). The CDR3 is 15 amino acids. The CDR3 bases are TGTGCCAGCCGACCGCAGGGCAGGGGCAATCAGCCCCAGCATTTT. The encoded protein is CASRPQGRGNQPQHF.

The chain carries TRBV28 and TRBJ1-2; D is perhaps TRBD1 (5 bases). V was clipped by 11 bases and J by 4 bases, with 14 bases between them. CDR1 MDHEN and CDR2 SYDVKM come from the germline V gene. CDR3 length: 12 residues. In nucleotides, the CDR3 is TGTGCCGGAAGGGACCGGGGCTATGGCTACACCTTC. It is translated as CAGRDRGYGYTF.

The rearrangement joins TRBV11-2 to TRBJ1-6; possible D gene TRBD1, 6 bases. The CDR3 is made up of 15 amino acids. Germline lookup yields CDR1 SGHAT and CDR2 FQNNGV. With 0 bases removed from V and 10 bases from J, the gap between germline ends came to 13 bases. The CDR3 protein is CASSLDGGRGSPLHF. The DNA for the CDR3 is TGTGCCAGCAGCTTAGATGGGGGGCGAGGGTCACCCCTCCACTTT.

The V call is TRBV5-4, the J call TRBJ2-5, with 7 nucleotides matching TRBD2. The J segment lost 1 base and the V segment lost 4 bases, leaving 4 bases of the junction unmatched. This CDR3 has 14 residues. CDR1 and CDR2 (germline): SGHNT, YYREEE (reference sequence). This CDR3 reads CASSTSGTQETQYF. In DNA, the CDR3 is TGTGCCAGCAGCACCAGCGGGACCCAAGAGACCCAGTACTTC.

The gene calls are TRBV19 and TRBJ2-1; D is uncertain. CDR1 and CDR2 from the germline V gene are LNHDA and SQIVND (reference sequence). CDR3 size: 13 residues. Trimming shortened V by 3 bases and J by 5 bases, and 8 bases separated the two germline ends. Here the CDR3 DNA reads TGTGCCAGTAGTATCAACTCAAACAATGAGCAGTTCTTC. Translating gives CASSINSNNEQFF. The variable domain in full, with the rest retrieved from reference TRBV19 and TRBJ2-1, is DGGITQSPKYLFRKEGQNVTLSCEQNLNHDAMYWYRQDPGQGLRLIYYSQIVNDFQKGDIAEGYSVSREKKESFPLTVTSAQKNPTAFYLCASSINSNNEQFFGPGTRLTVL.

This sequence joins TRBV4-1 and TRBJ1-4; 7 positions agree with TRBD1. CDR1 is MGHRA, CDR2 YSYEKL, per germline. Trimming took 0 bases from V and 0 from J; bases not matched to a gene: 4. The CDR3 loop spans 17 amino acids. CDR3 sequence: CASSQDGQGATNEKLFF. In DNA form, the CDR3 reads TGCGCCAGCAGCCAAGATGGCCAGGGGGCAACTAATGAAAAACTGTTTTTT.

The rearrangement links TRBV5-1 to TRBJ1-4; 10 nucleotides align to TRBD1. CDR3 length: 15 amino acids. Losses at the gene ends were 1 base for V and 8 bases for J; bases not matched to a gene: 5. Germline assignment: CDR1 SGHRS and CDR2 YFSETQ. The CDR3 reads CASSLTGTGAEKLFF. DNA for the CDR3: TGCGCCAGCAGCTTGACCGGGACAGGGGCAGAAAAACTGTTTTTT.

The chain uses TRBV15 and TRBJ2-7; 8 bases line up with TRBD1. Germline V gene data show CDR1 as LNHNV and CDR2 as YYDKDF (reference sequence). Trimming cost V 3 bases and J 7 bases; bases outside gene matches: 14. The CDR3 is made up of 16 amino acids. The CDR3 region has the DNA TGTGCCACCAGCAGGGCCCCCGGGACAGGAGATAGGGAGCAGTACTTC. This codes for CATSRAPGTGDREQYF.

Only one count was recorded for this clone. The chain has TRBV5-6 and TRBJ1-2; no clear D. Trimming took 5 bases from V and 7 from J, leaving 9 bases between them. Germline V gene sequence: CDR1 SGHDT, CDR2 YYEEEE. CDR3 size: 11 residues. Here the CDR3 reads CASRFTSGYTF. The CDR3 bases are TGTGCCAGCAGATTCACAAGTGGCTACACCTTC.

The chain carries TRBV11-2 and TRBJ2-7; D unclear. The germline V and J ends were trimmed by 0 bases and 2 bases, with 11 bases remaining between them. Germline CDR1 is SGHAT and CDR2 is FQNNGV. The CDR3 runs to 15 residues. The CDR3 DNA is TGTGCCAGCAGCTTAGAGTGGCAGGTTACCTACGAGCAGTACTTC. It is translated as CASSLEWQVTYEQYF. Filled out from reference TRBV11-2 and TRBJ2-7, the complete variable domain reads EAGVAQSPRYKIIEKRQSVAFWCNPISGHATLYWYQQILGQGPKLLIQFQNNGVVDDSQLPKDRFSAERLKGVDSTLKIQPAKLEDSAVYLCASSLEWQVTYEQYFGPGTRLTVT.

The chain uses TRBV27 and TRBJ1-1, with unresolved D. This CDR3 is 17 amino acids long. Germline V gene sequence: CDR1 MNHEY, CDR2 SMNVEV (reference sequence). Between the trimmed V and J ends, which lost 0 bases and 1 base, there was a span of 15 bases. CDR3 DNA: TGTGCCAGCAGTTTATCGGTTTTGGGCAGGCCGAACACTGAAGCTTTCTTT. It yields the protein CASSLSVLGRPNTEAFF.

The chain joins TRBV9 to TRBJ2-5, with 9 nucleotides matching TRBD1. V trimming: 4 bases; J trimming: 5 bases; junction bases outside the gene matches: 18. Germline V CDR1 and CDR2: SGDLS, YYNGEE. The CDR3 consists of 18 residues. CDR3 residues: CASSPRAQGASDGETQYF. The CDR3 nucleotides read TGTGCCAGCAGCCCCCGGGCACAGGGGGCTTCTGACGGGGAGACCCAGTACTTC.

This clone was picked up one time. The chain employs TRBV19 and TRBJ2-5; TRBD2 is a possible D gene (6 bases). CDR1 is LNHDA and CDR2 is SQIVND in the germline V gene (reference sequence). The CDR3 totals 15 residues. Trimming took off 4 bases at V and 4 bases at J, with 16 bases between the two ends. CDR3 protein: CASSTHSEGSETQYF. The DNA of the CDR3 is TGTGCCAGTAGTACCCACTCGGAGGGATCAGAGACCCAGTACTTC.

This rearrangement joins TRBV10-3 to TRBJ2-1; D possibly corresponds to TRBD1 (5 bases). V lost 0 bases, J lost 0 bases, and 15 bases lay in between. This CDR3 contains 18 residues. CDR1 ENHRY and CDR2 SYGVKD come from the germline V gene. The chain's CDR3 is CAISESTDTSRSYNEQFF. CDR3 nucleotides: TGTGCCATCAGTGAGTCGACGGACACCTCCCGCTCCTACAATGAGCAGTTCTTC.

This clone was counted only a few times. This rearrangement joins TRBV7-3 to TRBJ1-6; TRBD1 matches at 7 bases. Looked up from germline, CDR1 is SGHTA and CDR2 is FQGTGA. With V trimmed by 5 bases and J by 6 bases, 4 bases remained unmatched. The CDR3 loop spans 14 amino acids. The CDR3 bases are TGTGCCAGCAGCCTTACAGGGGCTAATTCACCCCTCCACTTT. Translation: CASSLTGANSPLHF.

CDR3 DNA: TGCGCCAGCAGCTTTCAAACCGGCACGGCCGGGGCTTTCTTT. This encodes CASSFQTGTAGAFF. The genes are TRBV5-1 and TRBJ1-1; D uncertain. The CDR3 sequence is 14 residues long. Trimming removed 2 bases at V and 11 bases at J, with 19 bases between. Looked up from germline, CDR1 is SGHRS and CDR2 is YFSETQ.

The rearrangement uses TRBV30 and TRBJ2-7; TRBD1 or TRBD2 may be the D gene (5 bases each). Germline CDR1 reads GTSNPN; CDR2 reads SVGIG (reference sequence). Trimming shortened V by 3 bases and J by 0 bases, and 18 bases separated the two germline ends. The CDR3 length is 16 residues. CDR3 protein: CAWRGVRGDDSYEQYF. As DNA, the CDR3 is TGTGCCTGGAGGGGGGTTAGAGGGGACGACTCCTACGAGCAGTACTTC. Full variable domain (outside the CDR3, taken from reference TRBV30 and TRBJ2-7): SQTIHQWPATLVQPVGSPLSLECTVEGTSNPNLYWYRQAAGRGLQLLFYSVGIGQISSEVPQNLSASRPQDRQFILSSKKLLLSDSGFYLCAWRGVRGDDSYEQYFGPGTRLTVT.

V is TRBV28 and J is TRBJ1-2; D gene ambiguous. Germline-derived CDR1 and CDR2 are MDHEN and SYDVKM. The CDR3 sequence is 12 residues long. Trimming shortened V by 2 bases and J by 6 bases, and 7 bases separated the two germline ends. CDR3 region: CASSLGWDGYTF. The DNA for the CDR3 is TGTGCCAGCAGTTTAGGTTGGGATGGCTACACCTTC.

The J gene is TRBJ1-1, the V gene TRBV2; TRBD1 is a possible D gene (6 bases). This CDR3 has 14 residues. V was cut by 6 bases and J by 1 base, with 12 bases left in between. Germline V CDR1 and CDR2: SNHLY, FYNNEI. CDR3 coding DNA: TGTGCCAGCAGATACCGGGACAAGAACACTGAAGCTTTCTTT. This gives the protein CASRYRDKNTEAFF. Full variable domain (missing parts from reference TRBV2 and TRBJ1-1): EPEVTQTPSHQVTQMGQEVILRCVPISNHLYFYWYRQILGQKVEFLVSFYNNEISEKSEIFDDQFSVERPDGSNFTLKIRSTKLEDSAMYFCASRYRDKNTEAFFGQGTRLTVV.

This clone was picked up a small number of times. The CDR3 sequence is CASRGGNTYNEQFF. In nucleotides, the CDR3 is TGTGCCAGCAGGGGGGGTAATACCTACAATGAGCAGTTCTTC. The chain employs TRBV27 and TRBJ2-1; weak D call: TRBD2 (6 bases). CDR1 and CDR2 from the germline V gene are MNHEY and SMNVEV (reference sequence). The V end lost 6 bases, the J end lost 2 bases, and 11 bases lay between the germline ends. The CDR3 sequence is 14 residues long.

The genes are TRBV5-4 and TRBJ1-5, with TRBD1 matching 7 bases. Germline V gives CDR1 SGHNT, CDR2 YYREEE (reference sequence). V dropped 1 base and J dropped 7; count of bases not matched to a gene: 8. CDR3 length equals 15 residues. CDR3 sequence: CASSLQTGRNQPQHF. Here the CDR3 DNA reads TGTGCCAGCAGCTTGCAGACAGGGAGGAACCAGCCCCAGCATTTT. The full variable domain, completed using reference TRBV5-4 and TRBJ1-5, is ETGVTQSPTHLIKTRGQQVTLRCSSQSGHNTVSWYQQALGQGPQFIFQYYREEENGRGNFPPRFSGLQFPNYSSELNVNALELDDSALYLCASSLQTGRNQPQHFGDGTRLSIL.

The chain couples TRBV7-3 to TRBJ2-2; D may be TRBD2 (5 bases). The V and J ends lost 2 bases and 4 bases respectively, with 20 bases between them. This CDR3 is 18 amino acids long. The V gene's germline CDR1 is SGHTA and CDR2 FQGTGA. CDR3 residues: CASSLLPLSGAGTGELFF. The DNA of the CDR3 is TGTGCCAGCAGCTTACTTCCCCTCAGTGGCGCGGGCACCGGGGAGCTGTTTTTT.

This chain uses TRBV5-1 with TRBJ2-6; D ambiguous. The CDR3 covers 15 residues. V lost 2 bases and J lost 0, with 6 bases in between. Germline V gene data show CDR1 as SGHRS and CDR2 as YFSETQ. Here the CDR3 DNA reads TGCGCCAGCAGCTTCGGAAGCTCTGGGGCCAACGTCCTGACTTTC. Its protein product is CASSFGSSGANVLTF.

The chain employs TRBV5-1 and TRBJ2-2; weak D call: TRBD1 (5 bases). Trimming pared 4 bases from V and 4 bases from J, leaving 17 bases between. CDR3 size: 16 residues. CDR1 is SGHRS, CDR2 YFSETQ, per germline. The CDR3 DNA follows: TGCGCCAGCAGCCTCGGACAAATTATAGGCACCGGGGAGCTGTTTTTT. Translated: CASSLGQIIGTGELFF.

The J gene is TRBJ2-6, the V gene TRBV7-9; D not resolved. V lost 4 bases and J lost 0, with 7 bases in between. Per the germline V gene, CDR1 is SEHNR and CDR2 is FQNEAQ (reference sequence). The CDR3 extends over 15 amino acids. The CDR3: CASSSANSGANVLTF. Here the CDR3 DNA reads TGTGCCAGCAGCTCCGCAAACTCTGGGGCCAACGTCCTGACTTTC.